Each of the 5 T cell receptor beta chains below was sequenced from the same sample in a study of T cells in Graves' hyperthyroidism and ophthalmopathy. TCR beta CDR3 regions were amplified from RNA transcripts. When the TCR CDR3 underwent first-round RT-PCR, the HTBI primer set was used. One entry per CDR3 protein, called by TCRdb with MiXCR from the multiplex PCR reads. The data contain some 440,000 distinct CDR3 sequences, approximately 14% of them seen just once; the ten biggest clones take up just under 8%. The sample was blood. The receptors shown here come from a woman under 30 with Graves' hyperthyroidism.

This clonotype was detected only a few times. The V gene is TRBV19, the J gene TRBJ1-5; TRBD1 agrees at 7 bases. This CDR3 has 14 residues. Per the germline V gene, CDR1 is LNHDA and CDR2 is SQIVND (reference sequence). Germline trimming cut 10 bases from V and 7 bases from J; bases unmatched to any gene: 13. CDR3 nucleotides: TGTGCCACTCGGGGCTTGCAGGGGGGGCAGCCCCAGCATTTT. This sequence encodes CATRGLQGGQPQHF.

This clonotype was seen only a few times. The rearrangement uses TRBV14 and TRBJ2-4, with 8 bases that match TRBD1. CDR3 size: 18 residues. The V and J ends lost 2 bases and 0 bases, in that order; junction bases with no gene match: 9. Germline V lookup: CDR1 SGHDN, CDR2 FVKESK. The DNA of the CDR3 is TGTGCCAGCAGCCAATCGGGACAGGTTGAACTAGCCAAAAACATTCAGTACTTC. Translating gives CASSQSGQVELAKNIQYF.

This clonotype turned up a few times. This chain's CDR3 is CASSPWLYGEEDTIYF. For the CDR3, the DNA is TGTGCCAGCTCACCATGGCTCTACGGGGAGGAGGACACCATATATTTT. V and J are TRBV18 and TRBJ1-3, with no clear D. The germline V gene has CDR1 KGHSH and CDR2 LQKENI. With 2 bases removed from V and 8 bases from J, the gap between germline ends came to 19 bases. The CDR3 spans 16 residues.

This clonotype was counted ten times or more. The V and J genes are TRBV18 and TRBJ2-2; D possibly matches TRBD1 or TRBD2 (5 bases each). From germline, CDR1 is KGHSH and CDR2 LQKENI. V lost 3 bases to trimming and J lost 2 bases, with 13 bases between them. This CDR3 has 16 amino acids. The CDR3 protein is CASSPPGTSNTGELFF. The CDR3 nucleotides read TGTGCCAGCTCACCTCCCGGGACCTCCAACACCGGGGAGCTGTTTTTT.

This clonotype was seen at least ten times. V and J are TRBV7-8 and TRBJ2-7; 8 bases match TRBD2. The V gene end was trimmed by 5 bases and the J gene end by 4 bases; junction bases not matched to a gene: 10. Germline CDR1 SGHVS, CDR2 FQNEAQ. This CDR3 comprises 15 residues. The DNA for the CDR3 is TGTGCCAGCAGCCCGAGGAGGACTAGCTCATACGAGCAGTACTTC. This encodes CASSPRRTSSYEQYF.